The rows below give T cell receptor beta chains drawn from one sample of a study of cytomegalovirus exposure and HLA in healthy donors. The repertoire was sequenced with immunoSEQ multiplex PCR; TCRdb's copy has only in-frame clones and lacks some. This repertoire includes 150,000 to 200,000 clones. What was sequenced was PBMCs. The receptor source for this set is a man aged 30-40 years in good health and CMV-seronegative. Both conserved end residues are part of each CDR3. D genes are given only for firm matches.

v_gene	j_gene	d_gene	CDR3aa	CDR3nt
TRBV5-5	TRBJ2-1	TRBD1	CASSLEGQPHNEQFF	TGTGCCAGCAGCTTGGAGGGACAGCCTCACAATGAGCAGTTCTTC
TRBV18	TRBJ2-6	NA	CASSPTGSSGANVLTF	TGTGCCAGCTCACCCACAGGTTCCTCTGGGGCCAACGTCCTGACTTTC
TRBV2	TRBJ1-4	TRBD1	CASSSQGPTNEKLFF	TGTGCCAGCAGTTCACAGGGGCCAACTAATGAAAAACTGTTTTTT
TRBV27	TRBJ2-7	NA	CASSLSGNYEQYF	TGTGCCAGCAGTTTATCGGGCAACTACGAGCAGTACTTC
TRBV28	TRBJ2-7	NA	CASRTSRDSYEQYF	TGTGCCAGCAGGACCTCGCGAGACAGCTACGAGCAGTACTTC
TRBV5-1	TRBJ2-3	TRBD1	CASSGQGTDTQYF	TGCGCCAGCTCGGGACAGGGCACAGATACGCAGTATTTT
TRBV9	TRBJ2-1	TRBD1	CASSGPRTGGMVNEQFF	TGTGCCAGCAGCGGGCCCAGGACAGGGGGCATGGTCAATGAGCAGTTCTTC
TRBV6-5	TRBJ2-1	TRBD2	CASSYSGTSGYNEQFF	TGTGCCAGCAGTTACTCCGGGACTAGCGGGTACAATGAGCAGTTCTTC
TRBV7-7	TRBJ2-5	NA	CASSPTSRQETQYF	TGTGCCAGCAGCCCGACATCCCGCCAAGAGACCCAGTACTTC
TRBV9	TRBJ2-7	NA	CASSPGSPPGEQYF	TGTGCCAGCAGTCCCGGGAGCCCCCCGGGGGAGCAGTACTTC
TRBV29-1	TRBJ2-7	TRBD1	CSVGGPGGPEGQYF	TGCAGCGTGGGGGGTCCAGGGGGCCCGGAAGGGCAGTACTTC
TRBV7-8	TRBJ2-2	TRBD2	CASSHKAGEDGELFF	TGTGCCAGCAGCCATAAAGCGGGAGAAGACGGGGAGCTGTTTTTT
TRBV4-2	TRBJ2-7	NA	CASSQDLSLDSGYEQYF	TGTGCCAGCAGCCAAGATCTAAGTTTGGACAGCGGTTACGAGCAGTACTTC
TRBV6-5	TRBJ1-5	NA	CASSYSAQGGGPQHF	TGTGCCAGCAGTTACTCCGCCCAGGGTGGTGGGCCCCAGCATTTT
TRBV4-3	TRBJ2-7	NA	CASSQDQETRRAYEQYF	TGCGCCAGCAGCCAAGATCAAGAAACCCGGAGGGCCTACGAGCAGTACTTC
TRBV19	TRBJ1-2	NA	CASSIGQGHLYGYTF	TGTGCCAGTAGTATAGGCCAGGGCCATCTCTATGGCTACACCTTC
TRBV30	TRBJ2-5	NA	CAWSVGGKQETQYF	TGTGCCTGGAGTGTTGGGGGGAAACAAGAGACCCAGTACTTC
TRBV4-2	TRBJ2-1	TRBD2	CASSQDASGNYLSYNEQFF	TGTGCCAGCAGCCAAGATGCTAGCGGGAACTATCTCTCCTACAATGAGCAGTTCTTC
TRBV30	TRBJ2-1	NA	CAWSQIGDNEQFF	TGTGCCTGGAGCCAGATAGGGGACAATGAGCAGTTCTTC
TRBV2	TRBJ1-3	TRBD1	CASRGTGPGNTIYF	TGTGCCAGCAGAGGGACAGGTCCTGGAAACACCATATATTTT
TRBV7-2	TRBJ2-3	NA	CASSLVRQSDTQYF	TGTGCCAGCAGCTTAGTGCGGCAATCCGATACGCAGTATTTT
TRBV10-3	TRBJ2-5	NA	CAITDIPEETQYF	TGTGCCATTACCGACATACCCGAAGAGACCCAGTACTTC
TRBV5-4	TRBJ2-3	NA	CASSLYGVQATDTQYF	TGTGCCAGCAGCTTGTACGGAGTACAGGCCACAGATACGCAGTATTTT
TRBV2	TRBJ1-1	TRBD1	CASRQRTGDRSTEAFF	TGTGCCAGCAGGCAAAGGACAGGGGACAGAAGCACTGAAGCTTTCTTT
TRBV29-1	TRBJ2-3	TRBD2	CSVEDQLAGTDTQYF	TGCAGCGTTGAAGATCAGCTAGCGGGAACAGATACGCAGTATTTT
TRBV6-6	TRBJ1-1	NA	CASRPRGNTEAFF	TGTGCCAGCAGACCCAGGGGGAACACTGAAGCTTTCTTT
TRBV7-6	TRBJ2-1	NA	CASSFSGSCEQFF	TGTGCCAGCAGCTTTTCAGGGTCGTGTGAGCAGTTCTTC
TRBV23-1	TRBJ2-1	TRBD1	CASSHTGGSLSYNEQFF	TGCGCCAGCAGTCATACAGGGGGCTCCCTCTCCTACAATGAGCAGTTCTTC
TRBV7-9	TRBJ1-1	NA	CASSLARRYTEAFF	TGTGCCAGCAGCTTAGCACGCAGATACACTGAAGCTTTCTTT
TRBV6-5	TRBJ2-1	NA	CASSRAGPAGNEQFF	TGTGCCAGCAGTAGAGCGGGTCCGGCGGGCAATGAGCAGTTCTTC
TRBV12-5	TRBJ2-1	NA	CASGFQPGFKDEQFF	TGTGCTAGTGGGTTTCAACCGGGATTTAAGGATGAGCAGTTCTTC
TRBV9	TRBJ2-5	NA	CASQGYGGETQYF	TGTGCCTCCCAGGGGTACGGGGGGGAGACCCAGTACTTC
TRBV7-2	TRBJ2-1	TRBD2	CASSRLAEFYNEQFF	TGTGCCAGCAGCCGACTAGCGGAATTCTACAATGAGCAGTTCTTC
TRBV5-1	TRBJ2-3	TRBD2	CASRRTSGPTDTQYF	TGCGCCAGCAGAAGGACTAGCGGGCCCACAGATACGCAGTATTTT
TRBV5-1	TRBJ1-2	TRBD1	CASRLTGQGTYGYTF	TGCGCCAGCAGGTTGACGGGACAGGGGACCTATGGCTACACCTTC
TRBV7-8	TRBJ1-1	NA	CASSLRAQGGGYTEAFF	TGTGCCAGCAGTCTTCGGGCCCAAGGAGGCGGGTACACTGAAGCTTTCTTT
TRBV28	TRBJ2-5	TRBD1	CASYGSGGPQETQYF	TGTGCCAGTTACGGGTCAGGGGGCCCCCAAGAGACCCAGTACTTC
TRBV11-3	TRBJ1-4	NA	CASSRDNEKLFF	TGTGCCAGCAGCCGGGATAATGAAAAACTGTTTTTT
TRBV7-6	TRBJ2-3	TRBD2	CASSGRREDTQYF	TGTGCCAGCAGCGGAAGGCGGGAGGATACGCAGTATTTT
TRBV5-1	TRBJ2-3	NA	CASSSEGTDTQYF	TGCGCCAGCAGCTCCGAGGGCACAGATACGCAGTATTTT
TRBV6-5	TRBJ2-2	NA	CASSYGPRVGELFF	TGTGCCAGCAGTTACGGCCCGCGGGTGGGGGAGCTGTTTTTT
TRBV18	TRBJ1-4	NA	CASSPQERVEKLFF	TGTGCCAGCTCACCTCAAGAACGAGTTGAAAAACTGTTTTTT
TRBV10-2	TRBJ2-3	TRBD1	CASSEWGIGQGRDTQYF	TGCGCCAGCAGTGAGTGGGGTATCGGACAGGGACGAGATACGCAGTATTTT
TRBV6-5	TRBJ2-7	TRBD2	CASSYSFSGKTYEQYF	TGTGCCAGCAGTTACTCGTTTAGCGGGAAGACCTACGAGCAGTACTTC
TRBV5-1	TRBJ2-7	TRBD2	CASSSLATTYEQYF	TGCGCCAGCAGCTCACTAGCGACAACCTACGAGCAGTACTTC
TRBV7-2	TRBJ2-7	NA	CASSFHRDSYEQYF	TGTGCCAGCAGCTTTCACAGGGACTCCTACGAGCAGTACTTC
TRBV9	TRBJ1-2	NA	CASSVSGGGYTF	TGTGCCAGCAGCGTCTCCGGCGGTGGCTACACCTTC
TRBV7-9	TRBJ2-7	TRBD1	CASSFTGTAISYEQYF	TGTGCCAGCAGCTTTACCGGGACAGCCATCTCCTACGAGCAGTACTTC
TRBV4-2	TRBJ1-5	TRBD1	CASSQDRAGNQPQHF	TGTGCCAGCAGCCAGGACAGGGCAGGCAATCAGCCCCAGCATTTT
TRBV27	TRBJ2-3	TRBD2	CASSLLSGATADTQYF	TGTGCCAGCAGTTTGTTAAGCGGGGCAACAGCAGATACGCAGTATTTT
TRBV6-5	TRBJ2-7	NA	CASSYSSDSSYEQYF	TGTGCCAGCAGTTACTCGAGTGACAGCTCCTACGAGCAGTACTTC
TRBV10-1	TRBJ2-3	NA	CASSDGGTTDTQYF	TGCGCCAGCAGTGATGGGGGCACCACAGATACGCAGTATTTT
TRBV14	TRBJ2-1	NA	CASSQDVGHEQFF	TGTGCCAGCAGCCAAGATGTTGGCCATGAGCAGTTCTTC